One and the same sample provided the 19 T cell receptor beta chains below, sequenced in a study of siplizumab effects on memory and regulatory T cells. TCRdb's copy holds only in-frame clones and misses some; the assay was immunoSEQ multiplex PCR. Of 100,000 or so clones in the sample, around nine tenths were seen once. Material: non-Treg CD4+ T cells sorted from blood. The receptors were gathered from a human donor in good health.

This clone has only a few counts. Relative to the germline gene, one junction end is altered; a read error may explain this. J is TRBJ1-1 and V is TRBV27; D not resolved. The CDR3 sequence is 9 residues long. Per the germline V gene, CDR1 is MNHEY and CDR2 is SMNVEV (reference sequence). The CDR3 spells CASGPGETF. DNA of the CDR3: TGTGCCAGCGGCCCCGGCGAGACGTTT.

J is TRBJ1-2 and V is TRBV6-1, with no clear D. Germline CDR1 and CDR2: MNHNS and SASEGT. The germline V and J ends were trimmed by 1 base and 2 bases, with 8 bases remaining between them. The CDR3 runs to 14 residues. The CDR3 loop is CASSEVALNYGYTF. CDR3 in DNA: TGTGCCAGCAGTGAAGTAGCCCTAAACTATGGCTACACCTTC.

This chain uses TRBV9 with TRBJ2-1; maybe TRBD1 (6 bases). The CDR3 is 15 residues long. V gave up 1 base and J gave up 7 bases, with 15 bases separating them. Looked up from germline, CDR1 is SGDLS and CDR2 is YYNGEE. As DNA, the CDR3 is TGTGCCAGCAGCGTATCAGGGGCCCTTTCAAATGAGCAGTTCTTC. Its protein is CASSVSGALSNEQFF.

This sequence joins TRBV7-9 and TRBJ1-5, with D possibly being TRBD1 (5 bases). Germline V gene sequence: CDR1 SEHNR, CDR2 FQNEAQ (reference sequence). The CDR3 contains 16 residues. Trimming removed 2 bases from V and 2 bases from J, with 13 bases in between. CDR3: CASSLSGALGNQPQHF. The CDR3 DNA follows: TGTGCCAGCAGCTTATCCGGGGCGCTTGGCAATCAGCCCCAGCATTTT.

The CDR3 sequence is CASGSYLGARYNEQFF. In DNA form, the CDR3 reads TGTGCTAGTGGTTCCTACCTGGGCGCTCGATACAATGAGCAGTTCTTC. The chain carries TRBV12-5 and TRBJ2-1, with unresolved D. The V end was cut by 4 bases, the J end by 4 bases, with 17 bases between. Germline V gene lookup returns CDR1 LGHNT and CDR2 FRNRAP. The CDR3 contains 16 residues.

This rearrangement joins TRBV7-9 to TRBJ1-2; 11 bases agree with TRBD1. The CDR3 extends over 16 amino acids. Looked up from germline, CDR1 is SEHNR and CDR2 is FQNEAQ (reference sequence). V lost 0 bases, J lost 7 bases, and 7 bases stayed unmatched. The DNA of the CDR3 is TGTGCCAGCAGCTTAGCGGGGACAGGGGGTCCAGGTGGCTACACCTTC. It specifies CASSLAGTGGPGGYTF.

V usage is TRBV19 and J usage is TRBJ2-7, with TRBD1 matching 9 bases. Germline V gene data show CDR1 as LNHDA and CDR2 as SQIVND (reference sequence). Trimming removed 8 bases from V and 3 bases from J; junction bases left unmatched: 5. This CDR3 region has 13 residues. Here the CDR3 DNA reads TGTGCCAGTGGGACAGGGAATTTCTACGAGCAGTACTTC. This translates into CASGTGNFYEQYF.

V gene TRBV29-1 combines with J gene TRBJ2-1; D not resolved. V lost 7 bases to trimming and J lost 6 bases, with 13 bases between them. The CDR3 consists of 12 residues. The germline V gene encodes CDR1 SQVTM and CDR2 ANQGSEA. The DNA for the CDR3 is TGCAGCGGAGCCCGAATGGCCAATGAGCAGTTCTTC. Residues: CSGARMANEQFF.

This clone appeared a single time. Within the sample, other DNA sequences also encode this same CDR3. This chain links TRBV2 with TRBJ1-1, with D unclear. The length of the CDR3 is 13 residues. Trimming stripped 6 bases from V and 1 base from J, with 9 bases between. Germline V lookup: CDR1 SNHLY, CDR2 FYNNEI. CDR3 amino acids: CASRLQENTEAFF. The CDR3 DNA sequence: TGTGCCAGCAGATTACAAGAGAACACTGAAGCTTTCTTT.

The CDR3 region is CAISYGNNQPQHF. DNA of the CDR3: TGTGCCATCAGCTACGGGAACAATCAGCCCCAGCATTTT. The chain recombines TRBV10-3 with TRBJ1-5; no clear D. The CDR3 contains 13 residues. V lost 6 bases and J 3 bases, leaving 9 bases between the germline ends. In germline, CDR1 is ENHRY, CDR2 SYGVKD.

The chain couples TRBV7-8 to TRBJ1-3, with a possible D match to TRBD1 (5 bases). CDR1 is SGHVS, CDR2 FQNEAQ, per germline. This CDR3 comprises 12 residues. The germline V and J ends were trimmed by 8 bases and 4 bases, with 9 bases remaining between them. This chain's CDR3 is CASAGDGNTIYF. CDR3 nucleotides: TGTGCCAGCGCGGGGGACGGAAACACCATATATTTT.

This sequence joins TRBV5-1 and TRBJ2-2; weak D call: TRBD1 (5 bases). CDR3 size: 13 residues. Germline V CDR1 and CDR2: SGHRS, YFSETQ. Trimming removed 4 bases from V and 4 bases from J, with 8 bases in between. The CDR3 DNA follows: TGCGCCAGCAGCCGACAGTCCACCGGGGAGCTGTTTTTT. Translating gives CASSRQSTGELFF.

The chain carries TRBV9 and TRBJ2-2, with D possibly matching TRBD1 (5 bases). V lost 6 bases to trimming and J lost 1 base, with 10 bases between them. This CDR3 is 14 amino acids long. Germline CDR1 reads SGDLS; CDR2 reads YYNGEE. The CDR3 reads CASTRTGNTGELFF. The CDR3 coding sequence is TGTGCCAGCACCAGAACAGGGAACACCGGGGAGCTGTTTTTT.

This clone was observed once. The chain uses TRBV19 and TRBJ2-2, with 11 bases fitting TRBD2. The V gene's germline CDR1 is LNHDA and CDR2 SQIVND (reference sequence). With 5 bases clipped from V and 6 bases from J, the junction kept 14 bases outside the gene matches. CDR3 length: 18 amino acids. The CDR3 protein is CASSLSPPTSGRPGELFF. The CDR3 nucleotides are TGTGCCAGTAGTCTCTCTCCCCCTACTAGCGGGAGACCCGGGGAGCTGTTTTTT. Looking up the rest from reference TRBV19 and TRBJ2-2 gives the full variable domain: DGGITQSPKYLFRKEGQNVTLSCEQNLNHDAMYWYRQDPGQGLRLIYYSQIVNDFQKGDIAEGYSVSREKKESFPLTVTSAQKNPTAFYLCASSLSPPTSGRPGELFFGEGSRLTVL.

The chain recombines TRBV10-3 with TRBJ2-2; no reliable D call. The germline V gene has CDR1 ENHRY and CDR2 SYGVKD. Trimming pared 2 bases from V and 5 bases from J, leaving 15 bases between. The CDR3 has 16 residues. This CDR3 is CAISEATVSLTGELFF. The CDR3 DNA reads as TGTGCCATCAGTGAGGCGACGGTTTCTTTGACCGGGGAGCTGTTTTTT.

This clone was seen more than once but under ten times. CDR3 sequence: CATSRYRGSTDTQYF. The CDR3 DNA is TGTGCCACCAGCAGGTACAGGGGCAGCACAGATACGCAGTATTTT. The chain recombines TRBV15 with TRBJ2-3, with 7 bases lining up with TRBD1. The germline gives CDR1 LNHNV, CDR2 YYDKDF (reference sequence). CDR3 length equals 15 residues. Trimming at V came to 3 bases and at J to 0 bases, leaving 3 bases not matched to a gene. Supplemented by reference TRBV15 and TRBJ2-3, the full variable domain reads DAMVIQNPRYQVTQFGKPVTLSCSQTLNHNVMYWYQQKSSQAPKLLFHYYDKDFNNEADTPDNFQSRRPNTSFCFLDIRSPGLGDTAMYLCATSRYRGSTDTQYFGPGTRLTVL.

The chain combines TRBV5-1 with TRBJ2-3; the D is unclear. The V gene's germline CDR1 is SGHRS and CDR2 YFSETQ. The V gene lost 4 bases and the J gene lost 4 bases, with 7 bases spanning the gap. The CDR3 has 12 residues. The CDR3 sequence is CASSRPADTQYF. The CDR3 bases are TGCGCCAGCAGCCGCCCTGCAGATACGCAGTATTTT.

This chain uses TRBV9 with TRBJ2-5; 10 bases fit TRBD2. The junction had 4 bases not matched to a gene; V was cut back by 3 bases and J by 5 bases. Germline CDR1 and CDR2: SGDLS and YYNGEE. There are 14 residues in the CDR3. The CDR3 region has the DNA TGTGCCAGCAGCGGGCTAGCGGGAGCGGAGACCCAGTACTTC. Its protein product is CASSGLAGAETQYF.

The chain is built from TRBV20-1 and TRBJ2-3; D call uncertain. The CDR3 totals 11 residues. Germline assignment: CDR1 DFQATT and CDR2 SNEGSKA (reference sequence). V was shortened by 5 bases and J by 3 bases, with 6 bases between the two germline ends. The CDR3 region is CSALVTDTQYF. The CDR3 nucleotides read TGCAGTGCTCTAGTAACAGATACGCAGTATTTT.